Presented here are 11 T cell receptor beta chains from one specimen sequenced in a study of cytomegalovirus exposure and HLA in healthy donors. Primers: 60 Vbeta forward and 13 Jbeta reverse. Some clones are missing from TCRdb's copy, which holds only in-frame ones; the method was immunoSEQ multiplex PCR. This sample's table reports 80,000 or so clones. The sample consisted of PBMCs. These receptors were obtained from a man over 45 in good health and CMV-seropositive.

The CDR3 loop is CASSSGRDTEAFF. The CDR3 region has the DNA TGTGCCAGCAGTTCGGGGAGGGACACTGAAGCTTTCTTT. The J gene is TRBJ1-1, the V gene TRBV6-5; D not certain. Germline V gives CDR1 MNHEY, CDR2 SVGAGI. V was shortened by 4 bases and J by 3 bases, with 9 bases between the two germline ends. The CDR3 length is 13 residues.

The rearrangement joins TRBV27 to TRBJ2-7, with a weak D call TRBD2 (5 bases). From germline, CDR1 is MNHEY and CDR2 SMNVEV (reference sequence). The CDR3 sequence is 13 residues long. V was clipped by 6 bases and J by 0 bases, with 9 bases between them. For the CDR3, the DNA is TGTGCCAGCAGAGGGAGCTACTCCTACGAGCAGTACTTC. This codes for CASRGSYSYEQYF.

This chain links TRBV10-3 with TRBJ2-3; 7 bases match TRBD2. The CDR3 loop spans 17 amino acids. Losses at the gene ends were 0 bases for V and 2 bases for J; bases not matched to a gene: 8. CDR1 is ENHRY and CDR2 is SYGVKD in the germline V gene. The DNA for the CDR3 is TGTGCCATCAGTGAGTCGTCGGGGGGAGGAAACACAGATACGCAGTATTTT. Translating it yields CAISESSGGGNTDTQYF.

The genes are TRBV4-2 and TRBJ1-1, with D perhaps TRBD1 (6 bases). CDR1 is LGHNA and CDR2 is YNFKEQ in the germline V gene. V was clipped by 10 bases and J by 8 bases, with 20 bases between them. This CDR3 contains 13 residues. CDR3 nucleotide sequence: TGTGCCACCTCTCCCGGACAGCGAATAGAAGCTTTCTTT. This gives the protein CATSPGQRIEAFF.

The chain links TRBV5-1 to TRBJ2-5; D perhaps matches TRBD2 (5 bases). Germline values: CDR1 SGHRS, CDR2 YFSETQ. V lost 4 bases and J lost 5, with 21 bases in between. CDR3 length: 16 residues. The CDR3 nucleotides are TGCGCCAGCAGCCCGGGGAGCGGAGGAGAGATGGAGACCCAGTACTTC. Protein sequence: CASSPGSGGEMETQYF.

The rearrangement uses TRBV7-6 and TRBJ2-5; D remains ambiguous. There are 13 residues in the CDR3. V was cut by 5 bases and J by 0 bases, with 7 bases left in between. CDR1 and CDR2 (germline): SGHVS, FNYEAQ. In DNA form, the CDR3 reads TGTGCCAGCAGCCTATCAAACCAAGAGACCCAGTACTTC. Translated: CASSLSNQETQYF.

The chain has TRBV5-1 and TRBJ1-2, with 11 bases aligning to TRBD1. The CDR3 loop spans 15 amino acids. Germline V lookup: CDR1 SGHRS, CDR2 YFSETQ. The V and J ends lost 4 bases and 10 bases, in that order; junction bases with no gene match: 12. This chain's CDR3 is CASSAPRDRGGDYTF. The CDR3 DNA reads TGCGCCAGCAGCGCCCCCCGGGACAGGGGGGGCGACTACACCTTC.

The chain uses TRBV5-4 and TRBJ1-1, with no clear D. Germline V gives CDR1 SGHNT, CDR2 YYREEE (reference sequence). The CDR3 length is 14 residues. V was cut by 0 bases and J by 1 base, with 7 bases left in between. This CDR3 is CASSLGTRNTEAFF. The DNA of the CDR3 is TGTGCCAGCAGCTTGGGGACTAGGAACACTGAAGCTTTCTTT.

The chain employs TRBV18 and TRBJ1-2; D possibly corresponds to TRBD1 (5 bases). CDR1 is KGHSH, CDR2 LQKENI, per germline. This CDR3 comprises 13 residues. The V end was cut by 6 bases, the J end by 3 bases, with 11 bases between. The CDR3 sequence is CASSLDNDYGYTF. CDR3 DNA sequence: TGTGCCAGCTCGCTGGACAACGACTATGGCTACACCTTC.

The genes are TRBV2 and TRBJ2-3; 10 bases fit TRBD1. This CDR3 spans 15 amino acids. Germline CDR1 SNHLY, CDR2 FYNNEI. V was clipped by 10 bases and J by 6 bases; unmatched bases: 13. CDR3: CANGMRQGAWDTQYF. CDR3 DNA sequence: TGTGCCAACGGCATGCGACAGGGGGCTTGGGATACGCAGTATTTT.

This chain links TRBV6-1 with TRBJ1-5; 9 bases are shared with TRBD1. The CDR3 extends over 15 amino acids. The V gene end was trimmed by 5 bases and the J gene end by 6 bases; junction bases not matched to a gene: 8. Per the germline V gene, CDR1 is MNHNS and CDR2 is SASEGT. The DNA of the CDR3 is TGTGCCAGCAGTTTGGACAGGGGAATGAGTCAGCCCCAGCATTTT. Translated, it gives CASSLDRGMSQPQHF.